This is a list of T cell receptor beta chains from one sample in a study of beta chain features in type 1 diabetes. The repertoire was sequenced with immunoSEQ multiplex PCR; TCRdb's copy has only in-frame clones and lacks some. The sample shows 150,000 to 200,000 clones, 7% to 9.5% of them seen only once. The specimen sequenced was central memory CD4+ T cells from blood. These receptors originate from a woman in her 30s with type 1 diabetes. Both conserved end residues are part of each CDR3. The D gene is left open where the match is weak. Not every row has a clone size; where given, it reads once, few, many or a size class.

cdr3_nt cdr3_aa cdr3_length j_call v_call d_call clone_size
TGTGCCAGCTCACCCGGGACTAGCGGGACACCGTTCTTC CASSPGTSGTPFF 13 TRBJ2-1 TRBV18 TRBD2 few
TGTGCCAGCAGTTCGGGACAGGATGGGGAGACCCAGTACTTC CASSSGQDGETQYF 14 TRBJ2-5 TRBV28 TRBD1 few
TGTGCCAGCAGCCCGGACATAAGCTCCTACAATGAGCAGTTCTTC CASSPDISSYNEQFF 15 TRBJ2-1 TRBV25-1 NA once
TGTGCCAGCAGCTCCCAGGACAGATCCTACGAGCAGTACTTC CASSSQDRSYEQYF 14 TRBJ2-7 TRBV5-4 NA NA
TGTGCCAGCAGTTACTCCGGGACACCGAACACCGGGGAGCTGTTTTTT CASSYSGTPNTGELFF 16 TRBJ2-2 TRBV6-5 NA few
TGTGCCGCCAACAGGGTAAGGAACTACGAGCAGTACTTC CAANRVRNYEQYF 13 TRBJ2-7 TRBV30 NA NA
TGTGCCAGCAGCTCATCCAGCGGACTAGGAAAGTTCTTC CASSSSSGLGKFF 13 TRBJ2-1 TRBV7-3 TRBD2 NA
TGTGCCAGCAGTTACTCTGGAAACACCATATATTTT CASSYSGNTIYF 12 TRBJ1-3 TRBV25-1 NA few
TGTGCCAGTATGGTAACTAGCGGTTCCTACAATGAGCAGTTCTTC CASMVTSGSYNEQFF 15 TRBJ2-1 TRBV19 TRBD2 NA
TGTGCCTGGAGTCTCACAGGGACCGAAGCTTTCTTT CAWSLTGTEAFF 12 TRBJ1-1 TRBV30 NA NA
TGCGCCAGCAGTGTTGGGGAGGGACAGCCCCAGCATTTT CASSVGEGQPQHF 13 TRBJ1-5 TRBV10-2 NA few
TGTGCCAGCAGCGCCGCAGGGGGCAGTGATGAAAAACTGTTTTTT CASSAAGGSDEKLFF 15 TRBJ1-4 TRBV7-9 TRBD1 few
TGTGCCAGCAGTTCGGGACTAGCGGGAACGGGAGAGCAGTACTTC CASSSGLAGTGEQYF 15 TRBJ2-7 TRBV6-6 TRBD2 NA
TGTGCCAGCAGCCAACTCGGGACAAGAGATCAGCCCCAGCATTTT CASSQLGTRDQPQHF 15 TRBJ1-5 TRBV7-8 NA few
TGCAGCGCGGGACAGGGAGGGGAGACCCAGTACTTC CSAGQGGETQYF 12 TRBJ2-5 TRBV29-1 TRBD1 few
TGCGCCAGCAGCGCACGGACTGGCTACGAGCAGTACTTC CASSARTGYEQYF 13 TRBJ2-7 TRBV5-1 NA few
TGTGCCAGCAGTTTACAGGGTGCTGGGGCCAACGTCCTGACTTTC CASSLQGAGANVLTF 15 TRBJ2-6 TRBV5-8 NA NA
TGTGCCAGCAGTACAGGGGCCGGGTCTGGGGCCAACGTCCTGACTTTC CASSTGAGSGANVLTF 16 TRBJ2-6 TRBV7-9 TRBD1 NA
TGTGCCAGCCACCCTCTTTCCGGTAACTATGGCTACACCTTC CASHPLSGNYGYTF 14 TRBJ1-2 TRBV5-6 NA few
TGTGCCAGCAGCTTATGGGCCGAGACCCAGTACTTC CASSLWAETQYF 12 TRBJ2-5 TRBV11-2 NA NA